The 16 T cell receptor beta chains below come from one sample, sequenced in a study of T cell changes during pregnancy in multiple sclerosis. Profiling relied on immunoSEQ multiplex PCR, and the TCRdb table lists in-frame clones only, not all of them. The data show around 45,000 clones, more than 85% seen once. Here the sequenced sample was CD4+ T cells from peripheral blood mononuclear cells, taken in the second trimester of pregnancy. The receptor set was obtained from a female donor in good health, enrolled as a control in a pregnancy study.

V is TRBV4-1 and J is TRBJ2-1; 9 nucleotides agree with TRBD2. J was trimmed by 7 bases and V by 4 bases; bases with no gene match: 14. This CDR3 comprises 17 residues. The germline CDR1 and CDR2 sequences are MGHRA and YSYEKL. CDR3 DNA: TGCGCCAGCAGCCTCACCGGGGCGGGGGGGAGGTGGAATGAGCAGTTCTTC. The encoded protein is CASSLTGAGGRWNEQFF.

The chain links TRBV30 to TRBJ2-7; weak D call: TRBD1 (5 bases). This CDR3 is 12 amino acids long. Deletions cut 5 bases from V and 1 base from J, with 9 bases between. The germline V gene encodes CDR1 GTSNPN and CDR2 SVGIG (reference sequence). CDR3 coding DNA: TGTGCCTGGGGGGCCCTGTCCTACGAGCAGTACTTC. Translated, it gives CAWGALSYEQYF. Looking up the rest from reference TRBV30 and TRBJ2-7 gives the full variable domain: SQTIHQWPATLVQPVGSPLSLECTVEGTSNPNLYWYRQAAGRGLQLLFYSVGIGQISSEVPQNLSASRPQDRQFILSSKKLLLSDSGFYLCAWGALSYEQYFGPGTRLTVT.

The chain recombines TRBV7-8 with TRBJ2-7, with TRBD2 identical over 15 bases. CDR3 length equals 18 residues. Looked up from germline, CDR1 is SGHVS and CDR2 is FQNEAQ. With 5 bases clipped from V and 6 bases from J, the junction kept 14 bases outside the gene matches. CDR3 coding DNA: TGTGCCAGCAGCAGAAGAGGACTAGCGGGGGGGCCTAGGAGCGAGCAGTACTTC. It codes for CASSRRGLAGGPRSEQYF.

The chain links TRBV7-8 to TRBJ2-3; D perhaps matches TRBD1 (8 bases). The V gene's germline CDR1 is SGHVS and CDR2 FQNEAQ. The V gene lost 7 bases and the J gene lost 3 bases, with 17 bases spanning the gap. The CDR3 covers 15 residues. CDR3 DNA sequence: TGTGCCAGCACCCTACAGGGGGGAGGGACAGATACGCAGTATTTT. This codes for CASTLQGGGTDTQYF.

V is TRBV28 and J is TRBJ1-2; TRBD1 matches at 7 bases. The germline V gene has CDR1 MDHEN and CDR2 SYDVKM. This CDR3 is built from 18 residues. J gave up 0 bases and V 3 bases, and 13 bases lay outside the gene matches. This CDR3 is CASSLGTQGRGANYGYTF. The CDR3, as DNA: TGTGCCAGCAGTTTGGGGACCCAGGGCAGGGGGGCTAACTATGGCTACACCTTC.

V and J are TRBV5-4 and TRBJ2-1, with 7 bases lining up with TRBD2. Germline loops: CDR1 SGHNT, CDR2 YYREEE (reference sequence). This CDR3 comprises 15 residues. J gave up 6 bases and V 4 bases, and 10 bases lay outside the gene matches. CDR3 DNA: TGTGCCAGCAGCCCCCGCGGGGGAACGGGCAATGAGCAGTTCTTC. It yields the protein CASSPRGGTGNEQFF.

This rearrangement joins TRBV6-6 to TRBJ1-1, with D unresolved. This CDR3 spans 13 amino acids. The germline V gene encodes CDR1 MNHNY and CDR2 SVGAGI (reference sequence). V lost 2 bases and J 1 base, leaving 5 bases between the germline ends. The CDR3: CASSYAGNTEAFF. The CDR3 nucleotides are TGTGCCAGCAGTTACGCGGGGAACACTGAAGCTTTCTTT.

The rearrangement links TRBV7-2 to TRBJ1-1; D gene uncertain. The V and J ends lost 1 base and 1 base respectively, with 10 bases between them. This CDR3 has 15 amino acids. CDR1 and CDR2 from the germline V gene are SGHTA and FQGNSA. The CDR3 sequence is CASSLGGQKNTEAFF. In DNA form, the CDR3 reads TGTGCCAGCAGCTTAGGTGGCCAGAAGAACACTGAAGCTTTCTTT.

V gene TRBV4-1 combines with J gene TRBJ2-1; 8 bases align to TRBD2. J lost 1 base, V lost 1 base, and 9 bases had no gene match. The germline V gene has CDR1 MGHRA and CDR2 YSYEKL. The CDR3 is made up of 18 amino acids. As DNA, the CDR3 is TGCGCCAGCAGCCAAGGGGGCGGGAGCGGGGGATCCTACAATGAGCAGTTCTTC. Its protein is CASSQGGGSGGSYNEQFF.

The rearrangement uses TRBV27 and TRBJ2-5; a possible D gene is TRBD2 (6 bases). Germline values: CDR1 MNHEY, CDR2 SMNVEV (reference sequence). With 2 bases removed from V and 1 base from J, the gap between germline ends came to 14 bases. This CDR3 has 16 residues. This CDR3 is CASSLRTTTPQETQYF. The CDR3 DNA reads TGTGCCAGCAGTTTAAGGACTACGACCCCCCAAGAGACCCAGTACTTC.

The V and J genes are TRBV4-3 and TRBJ1-1; 7 nucleotides line up with TRBD1. Germline-derived CDR1 and CDR2 are LGHNA and YSLEER. The CDR3 spans 15 residues. The V and J ends lost 3 bases and 2 bases, in that order; junction bases with no gene match: 6. CDR3 nucleotide sequence: TGCGCCAGCAGCCAGGCCGGGACAGCAAACACTGAAGCTTTCTTT. It specifies CASSQAGTANTEAFF.

This chain joins TRBV2 and TRBJ2-4; 16 nucleotides agree with TRBD2. Germline CDR1 and CDR2: SNHLY and FYNNEI. The CDR3 extends over 19 amino acids. With V trimmed by 8 bases and J by 9 bases, 19 bases remained unmatched. In nucleotides, the CDR3 is TGTGCCAGCTACATCCCCGGGACTAGCGGGAGGGCCTCGAGCAGCATTCAGTACTTC. It codes for CASYIPGTSGRASSSIQYF.

In nucleotides, the CDR3 is TGCGCCAGCAGCTTGGCCGAAGGGGTTGAGCAGTACTTC. Residues: CASSLAEGVEQYF. V gene TRBV5-1 combines with J gene TRBJ2-7; possible D gene TRBD1, 5 bases. The CDR3 has 13 amino acids. Germline assignment: CDR1 SGHRS and CDR2 YFSETQ. Trimming removed 0 bases at V and 7 bases at J, with 11 bases between.

The V and J genes are TRBV9 and TRBJ2-7; possible D gene TRBD2, 6 bases. CDR3 length: 14 amino acids. Germline CDR1 and CDR2: SGDLS and YYNGEE. Trimming shortened V by 0 bases and J by 6 bases, and 13 bases separated the two germline ends. The CDR3 here is CASSVVDVGGEQYF. CDR3 bases: TGTGCCAGCAGCGTAGTAGACGTCGGGGGCGAGCAGTACTTC.

The CDR3 DNA is TGCGCCAGCAGCCGAGCCGAGGCAGCGGGAGGGTCCGGGGAGCTGTTTTTT. Protein sequence: CASSRAEAAGGSGELFF. The V gene is TRBV4-3, the J gene TRBJ2-2; 10 nucleotides agree with TRBD2. From germline, CDR1 is LGHNA and CDR2 YSLEER. The CDR3 spans 17 residues. With V trimmed by 4 bases and J by 6 bases, 11 bases remained unmatched.

The chain employs TRBV19 and TRBJ2-5, with D unclear. V lost 9 bases and J 2 bases, leaving 10 bases between the germline ends. Per the germline V gene, CDR1 is LNHDA and CDR2 is SQIVND (reference sequence). The CDR3 totals 12 residues. The CDR3 loop reads CARRGDQETQYF. The CDR3, as DNA: TGTGCCAGGCGAGGAGATCAAGAGACCCAGTACTTC.